What follows are 21 T cell receptor beta chains derived from one specimen sequenced in a study of CD8 T cells in Susac syndrome. The RNA, about 0.45 to 1 ug, was put through reverse transcription using random hexamers. TCRdb itself ran the immunoSEQ multiplex PCR reads through MiXCR, one entry per CDR3 protein. The sample holds about 300,000 distinct CDR3 sequences, under 95% seen once. Sequenced: CD4+ T cells from PBMCs. Receptors originate from a human donor with multiple sclerosis.

This sequence joins TRBV30 and TRBJ1-1; TRBD1 might be the D (6 bases). The CDR3 is 15 amino acids. Germline V gene data show CDR1 as GTSNPN and CDR2 as SVGIG (reference sequence). Trimming stripped 4 bases from V and 8 bases from J, with 23 bases between. CDR3 nucleotides: TGTGCCTGGAAGACAGGCGGTTACTTCACTTCGGAAGCTTTCTTT. Its protein product is CAWKTGGYFTSEAFF.

The chain carries TRBV20-1 and TRBJ2-7; 9 nucleotides align to TRBD2. This CDR3 comprises 13 residues. The ends lost 6 bases at V and 2 bases at J; junction bases unmatched: 5. Germline V gives CDR1 DFQATT, CDR2 SNEGSKA (reference sequence). DNA of the CDR3: TGCAGTGCCGCGCGGGGGGGGACCTACGAGCAGTACTTC. Encoded protein: CSAARGGTYEQYF.

This sequence joins TRBV5-1 and TRBJ2-3; a weak D match, TRBD2 (6 bases). Deletions cut 3 bases from V and 5 bases from J, with 16 bases between. CDR3 size: 15 residues. Germline values: CDR1 SGHRS, CDR2 YFSETQ. CDR3 coding DNA: TGCGCCAGCAGCTGGGAGACTAGGACTGAAGATACGCAGTATTTT. This translates into CASSWETRTEDTQYF.

The chain uses TRBV4-1 and TRBJ2-3; 9 bases align to TRBD2. Germline V gene lookup returns CDR1 MGHRA and CDR2 YSYEKL. This CDR3 contains 16 residues. V lost 4 bases to trimming and J lost 8 bases; unmatched junction nucleotides: 13. The DNA of the CDR3 is TGCGCCAGCAGCCGTTTAATAGCGGGAGTACTCGTTACGCAGTATTTT. It codes for CASSRLIAGVLVTQYF.

The chain carries TRBV27 and TRBJ2-5; TRBD2 agrees at 13 bases. With V trimmed by 6 bases and J by 4 bases, 11 bases remained unmatched. The germline CDR1 and CDR2 sequences are MNHEY and SMNVEV (reference sequence). CDR3 size: 17 residues. CDR3 sequence: CASSWTSGSGPPETQYF. CDR3 nucleotide sequence: TGTGCCAGCAGCTGGACTAGCGGGAGTGGTCCCCCAGAGACCCAGTACTTC.

V usage is TRBV3-1 and J usage is TRBJ2-2, with no clear D. V gave up 4 bases and J gave up 0 bases, with 12 bases separating them. Germline CDR1 reads LGHDT; CDR2 reads YNNKEL (reference sequence). This CDR3 comprises 16 residues. The CDR3 sequence: CASSPTRVTNTGELFF. In nucleotides, the CDR3 is TGTGCCAGCAGCCCTACCCGGGTGACGAACACCGGGGAGCTGTTTTTT.

The chain recombines TRBV30 with TRBJ2-7, with D possibly TRBD1 on 7 matching bases. From germline, CDR1 is GTSNPN and CDR2 SVGIG (reference sequence). V dropped 8 bases and J dropped 0 bases, with 11 bases sitting between them. The CDR3 has 12 residues. CDR3 sequence: CAAQGGSYEQYF. CDR3 in DNA: TGTGCCGCCCAGGGGGGCTCCTACGAGCAGTACTTC.

The V call is TRBV10-1, the J call TRBJ2-7; tentatively, D is TRBD2 (6 bases). V lost 6 bases and J lost 5, with 26 bases in between. The CDR3 loop spans 17 amino acids. CDR1 WNHNN and CDR2 SYGVQD come from the germline V gene (reference sequence). The CDR3 spells CASSLPTKGRPWDEQYF. CDR3 sequence (DNA): TGCGCCAGCAGCCTCCCGACGAAGGGGAGGCCCTGGGACGAGCAGTACTTC.

The chain joins TRBV7-2 to TRBJ2-7; no firm D call. Germline CDR1 and CDR2: SGHTA and FQGNSA. This CDR3 region has 15 residues. Trimming left V 5 bases short and J 0 bases short, with 14 bases between. CDR3 protein: CASSPTKRSSYEQYF. CDR3 DNA: TGTGCCAGCAGCCCCACAAAAAGATCCTCCTACGAGCAGTACTTC.

This clonotype appeared a single time. The CDR3 DNA reads TGCAGTGCTAGAGCCCTTAGTCATCAGCCCCAGCATTTT. This codes for CSARALSHQPQHF. The chain uses TRBV20-1 and TRBJ1-5; no clear D. Germline CDR1 and CDR2: DFQATT and SNEGSKA (reference sequence). This CDR3 has 13 residues. V lost 1 base to trimming and J lost 5 bases, with 9 bases between them.

This chain links TRBV11-1 with TRBJ2-5, with D uncertain. V was cut by 3 bases and J by 2 bases, with 4 bases left in between. The CDR3 runs to 12 residues. The germline V gene encodes CDR1 SGHAT and CDR2 FQDESV (reference sequence). This chain's CDR3 is CASSFYQETQYF. The CDR3 DNA reads TGTGCCAGCAGCTTCTATCAAGAGACCCAGTACTTC.

The chain combines TRBV30 with TRBJ1-5; no firm D call. The CDR3 has 14 residues. Trimming took off 5 bases at V and 4 bases at J, with 15 bases between the two ends. Germline CDR1 is GTSNPN and CDR2 is SVGIG (reference sequence). CDR3 DNA sequence: TGTGCCTGGGGGAGGGTTACTGATAATCAGCCCCAGCATTTT. Encoded protein: CAWGRVTDNQPQHF.

This clonotype was seen only once. DNA of the CDR3: TGTGCCAGCACCTCGGACAGGTGGGTGGATGAGCAGTTCTTC. As protein: CASTSDRWVDEQFF. The genes are TRBV7-2 and TRBJ2-1; 7 positions match TRBD1. V lost 7 bases and J lost 8; bases outside the gene matches: 11. The germline CDR1 and CDR2 sequences are SGHTA and FQGNSA. The CDR3 consists of 14 residues.

V usage is TRBV29-1 and J usage is TRBJ1-2; a possible D gene is TRBD1 (6 bases). Germline V CDR1 and CDR2: SQVTM, ANQGSEA. CDR3 length equals 13 residues. Here the CDR3 reads CSTLTVQGYGYTF. The CDR3 DNA sequence: TGCAGTACACTCACTGTTCAGGGGTATGGCTACACCTTC.

The J gene is TRBJ2-5, the V gene TRBV7-9; TRBD2 aligns across 10 bases. Germline lookup yields CDR1 SEHNR and CDR2 FQNEAQ (reference sequence). V shed 2 bases, J shed 7 bases, and the junction held 4 bases outside the gene matches. This CDR3 is 14 amino acids long. The CDR3 DNA reads TGTGCCAGCAGCTTACTAGCGGGAGTAGGGACCCAGTACTTC. Translation gives CASSLLAGVGTQYF.

The V gene is TRBV20-1, the J gene TRBJ2-2; TRBD2 might be the D (6 bases). The CDR3 sequence is 14 residues long. Trimming removed 0 bases from V and 3 bases from J, with 8 bases in between. Looked up from germline, CDR1 is DFQATT and CDR2 is SNEGSKA (reference sequence). CDR3 sequence (DNA): TGCAGTGCTAGAGAGTGGGGGGACACCGGGGAGCTGTTTTTT. Its translation is CSAREWGDTGELFF.

This chain links TRBV11-2 with TRBJ2-1; 9 bases are a match to TRBD2. The CDR3 length is 16 residues. Germline V gene lookup returns CDR1 SGHAT and CDR2 FQNNGV. V shed 5 bases, J shed 5 bases, and the junction held 10 bases outside the gene matches. DNA of the CDR3: TGTGCCAGCAGCCCCATCGGAGCGGGAGGTAACAATGAGCAGTTCTTC. Its protein is CASSPIGAGGNNEQFF.

The CDR3 region is CASSQEPSGRSTDTQYF. The DNA of the CDR3 is TGTGCCAGCAGCCAAGAACCTAGCGGGAGGAGCACAGATACGCAGTATTTT. The chain recombines TRBV3-1 with TRBJ2-3; 11 bases line up with TRBD2. The germline V gene encodes CDR1 LGHDT and CDR2 YNNKEL (reference sequence). The ends lost 0 bases at V and 0 bases at J; junction bases unmatched: 2. The CDR3 spans 17 residues.

The V gene is TRBV5-1, the J gene TRBJ2-1, with D possibly matching TRBD1 (5 bases). The CDR3 runs 14 residues. Trimming took 0 bases from V and 5 from J, leaving 9 bases between them. CDR1 and CDR2 from the germline V gene are SGHRS and YFSETQ. The CDR3 DNA reads TGCGCCAGCAGCTTGGTAGGGGCACACAATGAGCAGTTCTTC. It translates to CASSLVGAHNEQFF.

The chain recombines TRBV2 with TRBJ2-7, with D hard to call. Trimming cost V 6 bases and J 0 bases, with 9 bases left between them. Germline CDR1 SNHLY, CDR2 FYNNEI. The CDR3 is 13 residues long. The CDR3 loop is CASRSPVSYEQYF. The CDR3 DNA reads TGTGCCAGCAGGAGCCCGGTCTCCTACGAGCAGTACTTC.

CDR3 bases: TGTGCGACCTCCGGGACAGGGTCGTCAGAGACCCAGTACTTC. Translating gives CATSGTGSSETQYF. V gene TRBV27 combines with J gene TRBJ2-5, with 9 bases aligning to TRBD1. Germline CDR1 is MNHEY and CDR2 is SMNVEV (reference sequence). The CDR3 loop spans 14 amino acids.